This TCR beta chain was obtained from a study of technical replicates of blood from a few donors. The CDR3 runs 13 residues. Trimming pared 1 base from V and 5 bases from J, leaving 6 bases between. In germline, CDR1 is SGDLS, CDR2 YYNGEE. Clones were sequenced by immunoSEQ multiplex PCR, and TCRdb holds only the in-frame ones, with some missing. The sample lists tens of thousands of clones; approximately 92% were seen once. This sequence was found in a human donor in good health. V and J are TRBV9 and TRBJ2-2; D remains unclear. The specimen sequenced was T cells isolated from PBMCs. CDR3 in DNA: TGTGCCAGCAGCGTATCAACAACCGGGGAGCTGTTTTTT. Translation: CASSVSTTGELFF.